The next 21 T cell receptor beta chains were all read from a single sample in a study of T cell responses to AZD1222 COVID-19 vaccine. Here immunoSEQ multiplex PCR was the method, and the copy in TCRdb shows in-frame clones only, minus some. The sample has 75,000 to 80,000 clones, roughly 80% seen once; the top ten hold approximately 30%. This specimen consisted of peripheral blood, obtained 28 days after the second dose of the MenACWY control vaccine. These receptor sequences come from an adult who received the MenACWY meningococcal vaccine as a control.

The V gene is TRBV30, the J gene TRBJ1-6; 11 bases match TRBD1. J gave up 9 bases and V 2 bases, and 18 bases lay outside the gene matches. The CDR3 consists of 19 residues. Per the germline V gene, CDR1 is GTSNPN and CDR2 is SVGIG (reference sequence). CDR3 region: CAWSKRTGQGVFGSSPLHF. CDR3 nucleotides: TGTGCCTGGAGTAAACGAACGGGACAGGGGGTTTTTGGGAGTTCACCCCTCCACTTT.

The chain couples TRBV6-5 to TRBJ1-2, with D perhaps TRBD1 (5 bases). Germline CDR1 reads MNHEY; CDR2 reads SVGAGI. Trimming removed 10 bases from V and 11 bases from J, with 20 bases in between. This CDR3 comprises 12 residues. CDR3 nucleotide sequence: TGTGCCACCCAGCGGGTGTCAGACAGTTACACCTTC. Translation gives CATQRVSDSYTF.

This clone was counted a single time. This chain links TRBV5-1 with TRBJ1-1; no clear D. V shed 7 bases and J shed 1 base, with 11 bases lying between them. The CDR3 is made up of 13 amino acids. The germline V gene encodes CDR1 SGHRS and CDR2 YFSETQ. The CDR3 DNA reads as TGCGCCAGCCAGAGAATCGCGAACACTGAAGCTTTCTTT. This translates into CASQRIANTEAFF.

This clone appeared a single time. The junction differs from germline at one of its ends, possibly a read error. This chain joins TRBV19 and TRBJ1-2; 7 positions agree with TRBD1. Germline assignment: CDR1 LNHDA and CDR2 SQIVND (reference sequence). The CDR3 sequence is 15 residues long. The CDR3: CASSLDFRDSYGYTF. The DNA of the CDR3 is TGTGCCAGTAGTTTAGACTTCCGGGACAGCTATGGCTACACCTTC.

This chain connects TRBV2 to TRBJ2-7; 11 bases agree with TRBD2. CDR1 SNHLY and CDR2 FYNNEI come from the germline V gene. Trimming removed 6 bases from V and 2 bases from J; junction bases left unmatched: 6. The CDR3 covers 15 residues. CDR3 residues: CASSLGLAEPYEQYF. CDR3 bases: TGTGCCAGCAGCCTGGGACTAGCGGAACCCTACGAGCAGTACTTC. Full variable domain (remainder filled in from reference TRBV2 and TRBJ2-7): EPEVTQTPSHQVTQMGQEVILRCVPISNHLYFYWYRQILGQKVEFLVSFYNNEISEKSEIFDDQFSVERPDGSNFTLKIRSTKLEDSAMYFCASSLGLAEPYEQYFGPGTRLTVT.

This CDR3 is CASSEKPGGWEQYF. Here the CDR3 DNA reads TGTGCCAGCAGTGAAAAGCCAGGGGGCTGGGAGCAGTACTTC. The chain links TRBV2 to TRBJ2-7; 8 bases match TRBD1. This CDR3 region has 14 residues. V gave up 2 bases and J gave up 7 bases; unmatched junction bases: 7. Germline values: CDR1 SNHLY, CDR2 FYNNEI.

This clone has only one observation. CDR3 coding DNA: TGTGCCACCAGTGATCCCGACAGGGGTGGAACCGGGGAGCTGTTTTTT. Translated: CATSDPDRGGTGELFF. The chain is built from TRBV24-1 and TRBJ2-2, with TRBD1 matching over 8 bases. CDR1 and CDR2 from the germline V gene are KGHDR and SFDVKD. Trimming cost V 3 bases and J 5 bases; bases outside gene matches: 7. This CDR3 has 16 residues.

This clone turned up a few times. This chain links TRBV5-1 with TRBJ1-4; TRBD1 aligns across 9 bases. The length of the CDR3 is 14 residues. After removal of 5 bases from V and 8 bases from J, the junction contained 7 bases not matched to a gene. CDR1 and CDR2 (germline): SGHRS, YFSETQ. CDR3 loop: CASSRDRDREKLFF. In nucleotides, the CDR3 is TGCGCCAGCAGTCGGGACAGGGATCGGGAAAAACTGTTTTTT.

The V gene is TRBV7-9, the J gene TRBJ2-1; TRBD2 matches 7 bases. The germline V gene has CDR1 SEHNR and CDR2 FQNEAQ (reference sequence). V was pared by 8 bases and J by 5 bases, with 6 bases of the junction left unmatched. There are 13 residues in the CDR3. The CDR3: CASGGLLNNEQFF. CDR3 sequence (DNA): TGTGCCAGCGGGGGACTACTAAACAATGAGCAGTTCTTC.

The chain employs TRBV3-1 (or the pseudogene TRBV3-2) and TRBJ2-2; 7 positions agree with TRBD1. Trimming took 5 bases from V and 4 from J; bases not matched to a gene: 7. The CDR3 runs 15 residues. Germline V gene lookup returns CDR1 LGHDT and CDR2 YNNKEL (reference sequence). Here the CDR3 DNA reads TGTGCCAGCAGCGATAGAGGGGGCGGCACCGGGGAGCTGTTTTTT. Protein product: CASSDRGGGTGELFF.

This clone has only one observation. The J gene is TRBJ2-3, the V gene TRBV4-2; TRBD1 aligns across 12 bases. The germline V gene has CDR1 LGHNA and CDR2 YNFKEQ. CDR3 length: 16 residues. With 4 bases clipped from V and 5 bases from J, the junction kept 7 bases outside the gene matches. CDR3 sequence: CASSRGTGGPEDTQYF. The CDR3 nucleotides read TGTGCCAGCAGCCGAGGGACAGGGGGCCCAGAAGATACGCAGTATTTT.

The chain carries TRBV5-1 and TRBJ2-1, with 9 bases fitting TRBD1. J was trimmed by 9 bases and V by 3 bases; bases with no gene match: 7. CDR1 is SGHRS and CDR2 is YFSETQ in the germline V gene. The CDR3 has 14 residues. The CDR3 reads CASSSGTGSGEQFF. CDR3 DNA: TGCGCCAGCAGCTCCGGGACAGGGTCGGGTGAGCAGTTCTTC. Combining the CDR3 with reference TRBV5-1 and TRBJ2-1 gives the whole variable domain KAGVTQTPRYLIKTRGQQVTLSCSPISGHRSVSWYQQTPGQGLQFLFEYFSETQRNKGNFPGRFSGRQFSNSRSEMNVSTLELGDSALYLCASSSGTGSGEQFFGPGTRLTVL.

The CDR3 here is CASSRSSSVRTGELFF. The CDR3 nucleotides read TGTGCCAGCAGCCGCAGTTCTTCAGTGAGGACCGGGGAGCTGTTTTTT. The V call is TRBV11-3, the J call TRBJ2-2; D call uncertain. The CDR3 loop spans 16 amino acids. The germline CDR1 and CDR2 sequences are SGHNT and YENEEA. Trimming removed 5 bases at V and 5 bases at J, with 18 bases between.

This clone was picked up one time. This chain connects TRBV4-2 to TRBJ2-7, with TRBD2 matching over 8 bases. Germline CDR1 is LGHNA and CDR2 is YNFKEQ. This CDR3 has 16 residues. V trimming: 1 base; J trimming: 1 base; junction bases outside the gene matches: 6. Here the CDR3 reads CASSQGGSGASYEQYF. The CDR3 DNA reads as TGTGCCAGCAGCCAAGGAGGTAGCGGGGCTTCCTACGAGCAGTACTTC.

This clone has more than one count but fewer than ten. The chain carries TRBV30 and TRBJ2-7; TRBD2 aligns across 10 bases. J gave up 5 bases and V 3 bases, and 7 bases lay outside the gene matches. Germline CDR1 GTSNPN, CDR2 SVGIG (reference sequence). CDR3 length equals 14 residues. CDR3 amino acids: CAWRGLAGVNEQYF. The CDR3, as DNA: TGTGCCTGGAGGGGCCTAGCGGGGGTGAACGAGCAGTACTTC.

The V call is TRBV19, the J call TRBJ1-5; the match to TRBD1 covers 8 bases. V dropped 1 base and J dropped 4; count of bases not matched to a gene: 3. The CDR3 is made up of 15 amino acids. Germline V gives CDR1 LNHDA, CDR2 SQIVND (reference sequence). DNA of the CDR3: TGTGCCAGTAGTATAGGCAGGGGGCCGAATCAGCCCCAGCATTTT. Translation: CASSIGRGPNQPQHF.

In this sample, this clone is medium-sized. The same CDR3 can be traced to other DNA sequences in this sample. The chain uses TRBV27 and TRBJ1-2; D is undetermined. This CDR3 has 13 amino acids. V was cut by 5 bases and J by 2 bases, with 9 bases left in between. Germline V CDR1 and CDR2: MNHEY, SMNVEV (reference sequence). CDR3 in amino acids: CASSPDGNYGYTF. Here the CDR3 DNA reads TGTGCCAGCAGTCCCGACGGAAACTATGGCTACACCTTC.

CDR3 protein: CASSLDHRGAMNGRRNEQFF. The CDR3 nucleotides are TGTGCCAGCAGCTTAGATCACAGGGGGGCGATGAACGGGAGAAGGAATGAGCAGTTCTTC. The V call is TRBV11-2, the J call TRBJ2-1; 8 bases match TRBD1. CDR3 length: 20 amino acids. V was pared by 0 bases and J by 7 bases, with 20 bases of the junction left unmatched. Per the germline V gene, CDR1 is SGHAT and CDR2 is FQNNGV.

The CDR3 coding sequence is TGCAGTGCTAGTGACGCCCGCAGGGCGGGATTGGACACTGAAGCTTTCTTT. This translates into CSASDARRAGLDTEAFF. The chain combines TRBV20-1 with TRBJ1-1, with a tentative D call TRBD1 (5 bases). This CDR3 comprises 17 residues. Germline assignment: CDR1 DFQATT and CDR2 SNEGSKA (reference sequence). Trimming left V 3 bases short and J 3 bases short, with 23 bases between.

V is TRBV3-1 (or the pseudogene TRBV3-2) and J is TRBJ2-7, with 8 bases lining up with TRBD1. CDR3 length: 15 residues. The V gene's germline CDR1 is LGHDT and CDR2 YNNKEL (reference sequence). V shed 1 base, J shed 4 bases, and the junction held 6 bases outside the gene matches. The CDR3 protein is CASSQGTGYWYEQYF. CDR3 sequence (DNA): TGTGCCAGCAGCCAAGGGACAGGGTATTGGTACGAGCAGTACTTC.

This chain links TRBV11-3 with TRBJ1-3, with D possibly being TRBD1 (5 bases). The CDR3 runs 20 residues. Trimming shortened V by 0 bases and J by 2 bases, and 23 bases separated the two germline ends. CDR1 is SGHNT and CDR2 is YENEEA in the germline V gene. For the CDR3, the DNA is TGTGCCAGCAGCTTAGACCCGCGGATAGCGTCCCCGGGGGCTGGAAACACCATATATTTT. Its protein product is CASSLDPRIASPGAGNTIYF.